Shown below are 3 T cell receptor beta chains from a single sample sequenced in a study of T cell changes during pregnancy in multiple sclerosis. Produced via immunoSEQ multiplex PCR; TCRdb's table is partial and in-frame only. The table records around 92,000 clones, 85% to 95% of them present only once. The sample consisted of peripheral blood, taken in the third trimester of pregnancy. The receptors shown here come from a female donor with multiple sclerosis, enrolled in a pregnancy study.

The rearrangement joins TRBV12-1 to TRBJ2-1; the listed D gene, TRBD2, was not tested against the DNA. TRBV12-1 is recorded as a pseudogene. CDR3 size: 15 residues. CDR3 sequence: CASSFRGAGGVEQFF. The CDR3 DNA is TGTGCCAGCAGCTTTCGAGGAGCGGGAGGGGTTGAGCAGTTCTTC.

This chain uses TRBV28 with TRBJ2-5, with TRBD1 identical over 8 bases. V was clipped by 4 bases and J by 1 base; unmatched bases: 5. This CDR3 has 15 residues. Germline-derived CDR1 and CDR2 are MDHEN and SYDVKM. In DNA, the CDR3 is TGTGCCAGCAGTTATCGACAGGGGATCCAAGAGACCCAGTACTTC. Translated, it gives CASSYRQGIQETQYF. The full variable domain, in which reference TRBV28 and TRBJ2-5 provide the parts outside the CDR3, is DVKVTQSSRYLVKRTGEKVFLECVQDMDHENMFWYRQDPGLGLRLIYFSYDVKMKEKGDIPEGYSVSREKKERFSLILESASTNQTSMYLCASSYRQGIQETQYFGPGTRLLVL.

V usage is TRBV20-1 and J usage is TRBJ2-7, with D tentatively TRBD1 (5 bases). The germline gives CDR1 DFQATT, CDR2 SNEGSKA (reference sequence). This CDR3 comprises 11 residues. The germline V and J ends were trimmed by 4 bases and 6 bases, with 10 bases remaining between them. The CDR3 is CSAKPGAEQYF. CDR3 DNA sequence: TGCAGTGCTAAACCTGGGGCCGAGCAGTACTTC.